This TCR beta chain came from a study of T cell repertoires in cytomegalovirus infection. Study details: Selected CMV epitopes included recently identified HLA-C-restricted ones as well as well-studied HLA-B-restricted ones. Public signatures in TCR beta pointed to CMV infection and matching HLA type. Notes on the study in general: HLA-C-restricted CMV-specific TCR beta clonotypes were dominant in the ex vivo response.

This clonotype was detected many times. Its specificity is not known. The V and J ends lost 6 bases and 0 bases respectively, with 11 bases between them. The germline V gene has CDR1 SGHTA and CDR2 FQGNSA. This CDR3 region has 14 residues. TCRdb reanalysed the reads using MiXCR and keeps one entry per CDR3 protein. The table lists about 470,000 distinct CDR3 sequences, 40% to 50% of them singletons, with about 41% in the top ten. The J gene is TRBJ2-5, the V gene TRBV7-2; a possible D gene is TRBD2 (6 bases). The receptor was derived from a human donor in good health (CMV status not recorded). Some clones in this sample may be carry-over from other donors' samples. This sample comprised cultured PBMCs, obtained from culture after CMV antigen stimulation. CDR3 in amino acids: CASSYSGDQETQYF. The CDR3 DNA reads TGTGCCAGCAGTTATTCGGGGGACCAAGAGACCCAGTACTTC.